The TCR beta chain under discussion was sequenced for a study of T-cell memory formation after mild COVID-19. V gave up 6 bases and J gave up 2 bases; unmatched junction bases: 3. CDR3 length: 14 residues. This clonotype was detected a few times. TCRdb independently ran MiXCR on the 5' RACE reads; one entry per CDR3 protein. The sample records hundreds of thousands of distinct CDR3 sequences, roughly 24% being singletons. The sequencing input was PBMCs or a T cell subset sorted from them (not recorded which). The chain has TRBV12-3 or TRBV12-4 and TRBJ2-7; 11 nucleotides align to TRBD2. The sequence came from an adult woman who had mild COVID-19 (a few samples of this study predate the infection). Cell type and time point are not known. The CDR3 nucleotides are TGTGCCAGCAGAACTAGCGGGAGTCCCTACGAGCAGTACTTC. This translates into CASRTSGSPYEQYF.